This entry lists 10 T cell receptor beta chains sequenced from one sample in a study of CD8+CD57+ T cells in acquired aplastic anemia. Genomic DNA, the template, was used for profiling of the TCR beta VDJ and CDR3. TCRdb independently ran MiXCR on the reads; one entry per CDR3 protein. Of hundreds of thousands of distinct CDR3 sequences listed, about two thirds are singletons. Sequencing used sorted CD4+, CD8+, or CD8+CD57+ T cells (not recorded which) from PBMCs. Receptor source: a human donor in good health, serving as a control.

Worth noting for this clonotype: The junction differs from germline at one of its ends, possibly a read error. The rearrangement joins TRBV6-5 to TRBJ1-6, with a weak D call TRBD1 (6 bases). CDR3 length: 15 amino acids. The germline CDR1 and CDR2 sequences are MNHEY and SVGAGI. CDR3 residues: CASRTPGQYSSPLHF. CDR3 coding DNA: TGTGCCAGCAGAACTCCGGGACAATATAGTTCACCCCTCCACTTT.

Points on this clonotype: The CDR3 carries no conserved terminal phenylalanine or tryptophan, so it likely arises from a read error. The DNA is left out, because the CDR3 cannot be placed on it with certainty; the CDR3 is given as TCRdb lists it. V is TRBV7-2 and J is TRBJ1-1. The CDR3 has 13 residues if both end residues are counted. The germline V gene encodes CDR1 SGHTA and CDR2 FQGNSA. CDR3 sequence: CASSQNRPSADNS.

V and J are TRBV5-4 and TRBJ2-1; D is unresolved. Germline V lookup: CDR1 SGHNT, CDR2 YYREEE (reference sequence). The CDR3 contains 15 residues. V was cut by 0 bases and J by 3 bases, with 10 bases left in between. CDR3 sequence (DNA): TGTGCCAGCAGCTTGGGGGCGCGGAACTACAATGAGCAGTTCTTC. Protein product: CASSLGARNYNEQFF.

A word on this clonotype: One junction end does not reproduce the germline sequence, and a read error may be involved. The chain employs TRBV7-2 and TRBJ2-2; 7 bases are a match to TRBD1. CDR3 length: 15 residues. Germline CDR1 and CDR2: SGHTA and FQGNSA. CDR3 residues: CASSFHRGTYREQFF. The CDR3 DNA sequence: TGTGCCAGCAGCTTTCACAGGGGCACCTACAGGGAGCAGTTTTTT.

This clonotype was picked up a small number of times. The chain has TRBV7-9 and TRBJ1-6; D not resolved. The V and J ends lost 4 bases and 6 bases respectively, with 7 bases between them. CDR3 length: 13 residues. In germline, CDR1 is SEHNR, CDR2 FQNEAQ (reference sequence). CDR3 bases: TGTGCCAGCAGCTCTGGAGTTAATTCACCCCTCCACTTT. Translated, it gives CASSSGVNSPLHF.

This clonotype was seen many times. The chain recombines TRBV29-1 with TRBJ2-7; unclear D gene. Germline CDR1 reads SQVTM; CDR2 reads ANQGSEA. The V end lost 3 bases, the J end lost 0 bases, and 9 bases lay between the germline ends. The CDR3 runs to 13 residues. As DNA, the CDR3 is TGCAGCGTTGAGACGAGAGACTCCTACGAGCAGTACTTC. Its translation is CSVETRDSYEQYF.

This clonotype was observed a handful of times. A single base separates this from a much larger clone, so it may be a read error. No conserved phenylalanine or tryptophan is present at the end of the CDR3, so a read error is the likely explanation. The V call is TRBV7-9, the J call TRBJ1-4; D gene ambiguous. The CDR3 runs 15 residues. CDR1 and CDR2 (germline): SEHNR, FQNEAQ (reference sequence). Trimming cost V 1 base and J 6 bases, with 12 bases left between them. The CDR3 nucleotides are TGTGCCAGCAGCTTAGACGTATATAGTGATGAAAAACTGTTTCTT. Protein sequence: CASSLDVYSDEKLFL.

Of note for this clonotype: The germline gene is not matched at one end of the junction; a read error may be the cause. This sequence joins TRBV9 and TRBJ2-5; D is unclear. This CDR3 is built from 14 residues. Germline-derived CDR1 and CDR2 are SGDLS and YYNGEE. CDR3 in amino acids: CASSEDGEVVGYNF. In DNA, the CDR3 is TGTGCCAGCAGCGAAGACGGCGAGGTCGTCGGCTACAACTTC.

Points on this clonotype: At one end, the junction sequence differs from germline, possibly due to a read error. The chain recombines TRBV7-3 with TRBJ1-2; 7 bases match TRBD1. From germline, CDR1 is SGHTA and CDR2 FQGTGA. The CDR3 sequence is 14 residues long. This CDR3 reads CASSLKGIDRALAF. The CDR3 DNA reads as TGTGCCAGCAGCTTAAAAGGAATCGACAGGGCTCTGGCTTTC.

The genes are TRBV7-2 and TRBJ1-5, with 10 bases aligning to TRBD1. CDR1 is SGHTA, CDR2 FQGNSA, per germline. The CDR3 extends over 17 amino acids. Germline trimming cut 0 bases from V and 6 bases from J; bases unmatched to any gene: 8. The DNA for the CDR3 is TGTGCCAGCAGCTTAGCGGGCCCCGGGACAGGGGTTCAGCCCCAGCATTTT. The encoded protein is CASSLAGPGTGVQPQHF.